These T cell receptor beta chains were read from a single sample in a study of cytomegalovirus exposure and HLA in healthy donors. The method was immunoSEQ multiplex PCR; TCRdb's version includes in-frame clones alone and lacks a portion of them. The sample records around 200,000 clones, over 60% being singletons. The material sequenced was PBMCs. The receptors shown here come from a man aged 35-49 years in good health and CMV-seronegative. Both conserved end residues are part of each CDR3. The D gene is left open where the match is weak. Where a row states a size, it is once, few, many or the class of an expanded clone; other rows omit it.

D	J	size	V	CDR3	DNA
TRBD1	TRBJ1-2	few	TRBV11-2	CASSHSTGRSPLRGYTF	TGTGCCAGCAGCCATTCGACAGGGAGGAGTCCCCTAAGGGGCTACACCTTC
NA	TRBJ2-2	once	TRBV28	CASSAGYYTGELFF	TGTGCCAGCAGTGCCGGGTATTACACCGGGGAGCTGTTTTTT
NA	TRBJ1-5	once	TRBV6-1	CASSATWNQPQHF	TGTGCCAGCAGTGCAACATGGAATCAGCCCCAGCATTTT
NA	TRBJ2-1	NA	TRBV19	CASSIKGGNEQFF	TGTGCCAGTAGTATCAAGGGGGGGAATGAGCAGTTCTTC
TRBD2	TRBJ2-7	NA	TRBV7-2	CASSSRAGELYEQYF	TGTGCCAGCAGCTCTAGGGCGGGGGAACTCTACGAGCAGTACTTC
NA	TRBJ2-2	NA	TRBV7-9	CASSPYTGELFF	TGTGCCAGCAGCCCCTACACCGGGGAGCTGTTTTTT
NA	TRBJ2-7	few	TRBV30	CAWNPGEGNEQYF	TGTGCCTGGAACCCAGGGGAGGGGAACGAGCAGTACTTC
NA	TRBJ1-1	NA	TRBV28	CASSLLEAKNTEAFF	TGTGCCAGCAGTCTCCTAGAGGCGAAGAACACTGAAGCTTTCTTT
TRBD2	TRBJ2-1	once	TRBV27	CASSLLTSGRAGLYNEQFF	TGTGCCAGCAGTTTATTGACTAGCGGGAGGGCCGGGCTGTACAATGAGCAGTTCTTC
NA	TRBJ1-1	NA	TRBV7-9	CASSKGRVGTEAFF	TGTGCCAGCAGCAAGGGGAGGGTGGGCACTGAAGCTTTCTTT
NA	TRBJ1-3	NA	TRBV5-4	CASSLAPTVTAGNTIYF	TGTGCCAGCAGCTTGGCCCCTACCGTGACAGCTGGAAACACCATATATTTT
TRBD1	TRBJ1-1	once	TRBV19	CASSTQTGTEAFF	TGTGCCAGTAGTACCCAGACAGGGACTGAAGCTTTCTTT
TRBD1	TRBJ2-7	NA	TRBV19	CASTGQGPYEQYF	TGTGCCAGTACGGGACAGGGGCCCTACGAGCAGTACTTC
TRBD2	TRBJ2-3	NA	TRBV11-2	CASSPGTSGTDTQYF	TGTGCCAGCAGTCCCGGGACTAGCGGCACAGATACGCAGTATTTT
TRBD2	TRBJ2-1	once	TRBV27	CASSQQRGGISEQFF	TGTGCCAGCAGTCAGCAGCGGGGGGGCATCAGTGAGCAGTTCTTC
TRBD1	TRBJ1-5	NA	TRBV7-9	CSSSLGTGGPVHF	TGTTCCAGCAGCTTGGGGACAGGGGGCCCGGTGCATTTT
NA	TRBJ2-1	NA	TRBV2	CASSESLATVYNEQFF	TGTGCCAGCAGTGAGTCTCTTGCCACTGTCTACAATGAGCAGTTCTTC
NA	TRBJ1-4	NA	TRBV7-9	CASSLNEKLFF	TGTGCCAGCAGCCTGAATGAAAAACTGTTTTTT
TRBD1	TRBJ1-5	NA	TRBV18	CASSPRQGDQPQHF	TGTGCCAGCTCACCACGACAGGGAGATCAGCCCCAGCATTTT
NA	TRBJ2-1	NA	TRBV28	CASQGLNEQFF	TGTGCCAGCCAGGGGTTGAATGAGCAGTTCTTC
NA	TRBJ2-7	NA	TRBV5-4	CASSTWVRAPQAYEQYF	TGTGCCAGCAGCACCTGGGTGAGGGCCCCTCAAGCCTACGAGCAGTACTTC
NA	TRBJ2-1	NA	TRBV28	CASSLPGDNYNEQFF	TGTGCCAGCAGTTTGCCAGGGGACAACTACAATGAGCAGTTCTTC
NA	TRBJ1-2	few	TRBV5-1	CASSLGGATVAYTF	TGCGCCAGCAGCTTGGGGGGAGCCACGGTAGCCTACACCTTC
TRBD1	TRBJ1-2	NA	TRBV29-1	CSVQGGYLGYTF	TGCAGCGTTCAGGGGGGTTACTTAGGCTACACCTTC